The rows below give T cell receptor beta chains drawn from one sample of a study of pediatric ulcerative colitis. The table came from immunoSEQ multiplex PCR; TCRdb's copy has only in-frame clones and leaves some out. The repertoire has 45,000 to 55,000 clones, 78% of them found once; the top ten carry about 4%. Sequencing used gut tissue. The receptors derive from a girl aged 10 to 17 with moderate ulcerative colitis. The CDR3 runs from the conserved cysteine through the conserved F or W. The D gene is left open where the match is weak. The size entry is marked missing in some rows and otherwise reads once, few, many or a size class.

clone size	V gene	J gene	D gene	CDR3 protein	CDR3 DNA
.	TRBV5-6	TRBJ1-2	.	CASTRGQGPLGYTF	TGTGCCAGCACCCGCGGCCAGGGCCCTCTTGGCTACACCTTC
once	TRBV5-1	TRBJ1-2	.	CASSFSEGLYGYTF	TGCGCCAGCAGCTTTTCAGAGGGTTTGTACGGCTACACCTTC
.	TRBV19	TRBJ1-5	TRBD1	CASTGQGSRVGQPQHF	TGTGCCAGTACGGGACAGGGATCTCGGGTTGGTCAGCCCCAGCATTTT
.	TRBV2	TRBJ1-4	.	CASSEDGGDWEKLFF	TGTGCCAGCAGTGAAGATGGGGGCGATTGGGAAAAACTGTTTTTT
.	TRBV28	TRBJ1-2	.	CASSPRTAANYGYTF	TGTGCCAGCAGTCCTAGGACGGCTGCTAACTATGGCTACACCTTC
.	TRBV29-1	TRBJ1-2	.	CSVPSGDGGYTF	TGCAGCGTTCCCTCGGGAGATGGTGGCTACACCTTC
.	TRBV4-3	TRBJ1-2	TRBD1	CASSQSQGADYGYTF	TGCGCCAGCAGCCAATCGCAGGGGGCTGACTATGGCTACACCTTC
.	TRBV6-7	TRBJ2-5	.	CASSYSRVSETQYF	TGTGCCAGCAGTTACTCCAGGGTATCAGAGACCCAGTACTTC
.	TRBV5-1	TRBJ2-3	.	CASKEGPSTDTQYF	TGCGCCAGCAAGGAGGGGCCTAGCACAGATACGCAGTATTTT
few	TRBV5-6	TRBJ2-7	TRBD1	CASSSNRGDSYEQYF	TGTGCCAGCAGCTCGAACAGGGGAGATTCCTACGAGCAGTACTTC
.	TRBV10-2	TRBJ2-5	.	CASSGLAQETQYF	TGCGCCAGCAGTGGTCTAGCGCAAGAGACCCAGTACTTC
.	TRBV5-4	TRBJ2-1	TRBD2	CASSPGLAGGPDEQFF	TGTGCCAGCAGCCCGGGACTAGCGGGAGGGCCAGATGAGCAGTTCTTC
few	TRBV28	TRBJ2-3	TRBD2	CASSPYPDSSGRATDTQYF	TGTGCCAGCAGCCCTTACCCCGACTCTAGCGGGAGGGCCACAGATACGCAGTATTTT
.	TRBV20-1	TRBJ2-5	.	CSTGLQETQYF	TGCAGTACGGGACTTCAAGAGACCCAGTACTTC
.	TRBV11-2	TRBJ2-3	TRBD2	CASSFISGEFTDTQYF	TGTGCCAGCAGCTTCATTAGCGGGGAGTTCACAGATACGCAGTATTTT
.	TRBV4-3	TRBJ1-6	.	CASSQDGGANNSPLHF	TGCGCCAGCAGCCAAGATGGGGGCGCGAACAATTCACCCCTCCACTTT
.	TRBV19	TRBJ2-1	.	CASSIAYEQFF	TGTGCCAGTAGTATAGCGTATGAGCAGTTCTTC